The source of this T cell receptor (beta chain) is a study of beta chain features in type 1 diabetes. Since all of the isolated RNA was reverse transcribed, expressed TCRB transcripts were what got sequenced. Some clones are missing from TCRdb's copy, which holds only in-frame ones; the method was immunoSEQ multiplex PCR. The sample includes about 260,000 clones, over 65% of them seen just once. This clone turned up a few times. This CDR3 is 16 amino acids long. V was pared by 6 bases and J by 0 bases, with 18 bases between. Looked up from germline, CDR1 is SQVTM and CDR2 is ANQGSEA. The receptor's source is a man aged 25-40 years in good health. The sequencing sample was made of naive CD4+ T cells from blood. J is TRBJ2-1 and V is TRBV29-1, with D possibly matching TRBD1 (6 bases). The CDR3 is CSVSRGDTSSYNEQFF. CDR3 bases: TGCAGCGTGTCCCGAGGGGACACAAGCTCCTACAATGAGCAGTTCTTC.